This T cell receptor beta chain was observed in a study of blood T cell repertoires in COVID-19. At the level of the study: Acute and convalescent COVID-19 specimens originated in the United States, Italy and Spain. T cells, B-cell-depleted T cells, or PBMCs provided the cDNA or gDNA that served as material.

V lost 3 bases and J 5 bases, leaving 22 bases between the germline ends. This CDR3 is 18 amino acids long. Authors' data handling: Reference gene primer amplification gave nucleated cell count estimates. Libraries were prepared by immunoSEQ multiplex PCR; TCRdb keeps only in-frame clonotypes and omits some of them. V, J and clone size were drawn from that table, and D and trimming were deduced from the DNA. The repertoire holds approximately 50,000 clones, about 85% seen once, with more than 8.5% in the top ten. This receptor was identified in a human donor in a cohort sampled during active COVID-19. The rearrangement joins TRBV23-1 to TRBJ2-2; D possibly corresponds to TRBD1 (6 bases). TRBV23-1 is recorded as an ORF, its role being uncertain. The sequenced sample was peripheral blood. CDR3 residues: CASSHKGEVKAGTGELFF. Here the CDR3 DNA reads TGCGCCAGCAGTCACAAGGGGGAAGTTAAGGCAGGGACCGGGGAGCTGTTTTTT.